These 22 T cell receptor beta chains came from one sample sequenced in a study of blood T cell repertoires in COVID-19. Profiling relied on immunoSEQ multiplex PCR, and the TCRdb table lists in-frame clones only, not all of them. The sample holds tens of thousands of clones, roughly 87% seen once. What was sequenced was peripheral blood. The source is an elderly man in a cohort sampled during active COVID-19.

This chain connects TRBV2 to TRBJ2-3; 8 bases align to TRBD1. The germline V gene has CDR1 SNHLY and CDR2 FYNNEI. This CDR3 comprises 14 residues. The V segment lost 1 base and the J segment 4 bases; nucleotides outside the gene matches: 1. The CDR3 coding sequence is TGTGCCAGCAGTGAAGACAGGGGGGCAGATACGCAGTATTTT. It encodes CASSEDRGADTQYF.

This chain connects TRBV7-8 to TRBJ2-1, with a possible D match to TRBD1 (6 bases). Germline CDR1 is SGHVS and CDR2 is FQNEAQ. Trimming removed 4 bases at V and 5 bases at J, with 15 bases between. The CDR3 has 15 residues. The CDR3 protein is CASSSVSGQNNEQFF. Here the CDR3 DNA reads TGTGCCAGCAGCTCAGTCTCGGGACAAAACAATGAGCAGTTCTTC. The variable domain in full, with the rest retrieved from reference TRBV7-8 and TRBJ2-1, is GAGVSQSPRYKVAKRGQDVALRCDPISGHVSLFWYQQALGQGPEFLTYFQNEAQLDKSGLPSDRFFAERPEGSVSTLKIQRTQQEDSAVYLCASSSVSGQNNEQFFGPGTRLTVL.

This chain links TRBV6-5 with TRBJ1-3; 7 bases are shared with TRBD1. J lost 2 bases, V lost 7 bases, and 5 bases had no gene match. The CDR3 contains 14 residues. The germline CDR1 and CDR2 sequences are MNHEY and SVGAGI. This CDR3 is CASKATGTGNTIYF. CDR3 in DNA: TGTGCCAGCAAGGCGACAGGGACTGGAAACACCATATATTTT.

This chain uses TRBV3-1 (or the pseudogene TRBV3-2) with TRBJ1-1; 7 nucleotides line up with TRBD1. J was trimmed by 2 bases and V by 4 bases; bases with no gene match: 4. The V gene's germline CDR1 is LGHDT and CDR2 YNNKEL (reference sequence). There are 14 residues in the CDR3. For the CDR3, the DNA is TGTGCCAGCAGCCGGGACAGCATAAACACTGAAGCTTTCTTT. This gives the protein CASSRDSINTEAFF.

V is TRBV5-4 and J is TRBJ2-1; a weak D match, TRBD2 (6 bases). Germline values: CDR1 SGHNT, CDR2 YYREEE (reference sequence). V was shortened by 4 bases and J by 7 bases, with 18 bases between the two germline ends. The CDR3 contains 15 residues. CDR3 in amino acids: CASSIDSGSENEQFF. The CDR3 nucleotides are TGTGCCAGCAGCATCGACTCCGGGAGCGAGAATGAGCAGTTCTTC.

The chain is built from TRBV3-1 (or the pseudogene TRBV3-2) and TRBJ2-3, with 7 bases identical to TRBD2. Germline CDR1 reads LGHDT; CDR2 reads YNNKEL (reference sequence). CDR3 length: 13 amino acids. The junction had 3 bases not matched to a gene; V was cut back by 0 bases and J by 9 bases. The CDR3 loop reads CASSQDRRGTQYF. As DNA, the CDR3 is TGTGCCAGCAGCCAAGATCGGCGGGGGACGCAGTATTTT.

This clone was recorded only once. This sequence joins TRBV6-2 or TRBV6-3 and TRBJ2-2; TRBD2 agrees at 9 bases. V lost 3 bases to trimming and J lost 6 bases; unmatched junction nucleotides: 8. CDR3 length equals 16 residues. Per the germline V gene, CDR1 is MNHEY and CDR2 is SVGEGT. The CDR3 coding sequence is TGTGCCAGCAGTTATACTAGCGGGTCTTCTGCCGGGGAGCTGTTTTTT. Translated, it gives CASSYTSGSSAGELFF.

This chain links TRBV5-1 with TRBJ2-1; D is perhaps TRBD2 (6 bases). Germline V gene data show CDR1 as SGHRS and CDR2 as YFSETQ. Trimming removed 1 base from V and 1 base from J, with 9 bases in between. This CDR3 spans 15 amino acids. The chain's CDR3 is CASSLLGGSYNEQFF. The CDR3 bases are TGCGCCAGCAGCTTGCTGGGGGGTTCCTACAATGAGCAGTTCTTC. Drawing the rest from reference TRBV5-1 and TRBJ2-1, the complete variable domain is KAGVTQTPRYLIKTRGQQVTLSCSPISGHRSVSWYQQTPGQGLQFLFEYFSETQRNKGNFPGRFSGRQFSNSRSEMNVSTLELGDSALYLCASSLLGGSYNEQFFGPGTRLTVL.

J is TRBJ2-2 and V is TRBV10-3, with 9 bases fitting TRBD1. Germline V gene data show CDR1 as ENHRY and CDR2 as SYGVKD. With V trimmed by 9 bases and J by 4 bases, 3 bases remained unmatched. The CDR3 contains 13 residues. CDR3 coding DNA: TGTGCCATGGGGACAGGGTTCACCGGGGAGCTGTTTTTT. It yields the protein CAMGTGFTGELFF.

The V and J genes are TRBV25-1 and TRBJ2-2; D is possibly TRBD1 (6 bases). The germline V gene has CDR1 MGHDK and CDR2 SYGVNS. V was shortened by 8 bases and J by 1 base, with 14 bases between the two germline ends. The CDR3 loop spans 15 amino acids. The CDR3, as DNA: TGTGCCAGCGGACAACAGGGCGTGAACACCGGGGAGCTGTTTTTT. This gives the protein CASGQQGVNTGELFF.

The rearrangement joins TRBV12-3 or TRBV12-4 to TRBJ2-7; 9 bases agree with TRBD2. The length of the CDR3 is 13 residues. V trimming: 3 bases; J trimming: 6 bases; junction bases outside the gene matches: 3. CDR3 sequence reads: CASSFGSGSEQYF. The CDR3, as DNA: TGTGCCAGCAGTTTCGGTAGCGGGAGCGAGCAGTACTTC.

This clone was seen a single time. This chain's CDR3 is CASSPGGERGRNEQFF. In DNA form, the CDR3 reads TGTGCCAGCAGCCCGGGGGGTGAGCGGGGAAGGAATGAGCAGTTCTTC. V usage is TRBV5-4 and J usage is TRBJ2-1, with 7 bases lining up with TRBD2. Germline CDR1 and CDR2: SGHNT and YYREEE (reference sequence). V was pared by 4 bases and J by 7 bases, with 14 bases of the junction left unmatched. CDR3 length: 16 amino acids.

The chain uses TRBV6-2 or TRBV6-3 and TRBJ2-3, with TRBD2 matching over 8 bases. After removal of 2 bases from V and 5 bases from J, the junction contained 15 bases not matched to a gene. CDR1 is MNHEY and CDR2 is SVGEGT in the germline V gene. CDR3 length: 18 amino acids. CDR3 residues: CASSYDIREGSLKDTQYF. The CDR3 nucleotides read TGTGCCAGCAGTTACGATATTCGGGAGGGCTCTCTCAAAGATACGCAGTATTTT.

CDR3 region: CASSIWTGTNEKLFF. The DNA for the CDR3 is TGTGCCAGCAGTATATGGACAGGGACTAATGAAAAACTGTTTTTT. The chain couples TRBV6-5 to TRBJ1-4; 8 bases agree with TRBD1. This CDR3 is 15 amino acids long. Germline V CDR1 and CDR2: MNHEY, SVGAGI. V lost 5 bases and J lost 2; bases outside the gene matches: 4.

The chain couples TRBV30 to TRBJ2-5; TRBD1 matches at 7 bases. The ends lost 1 base at V and 5 bases at J; junction bases unmatched: 7. Looked up from germline, CDR1 is GTSNPN and CDR2 is SVGIG (reference sequence). This CDR3 is built from 14 residues. As DNA, the CDR3 is TGTGCCTGGAGTGGGACAGGAGGTCCGGAGACCCAGTACTTC. As protein: CAWSGTGGPETQYF. The whole variable domain, remainder taken from reference TRBV30 and TRBJ2-5, is SQTIHQWPATLVQPVGSPLSLECTVEGTSNPNLYWYRQAAGRGLQLLFYSVGIGQISSEVPQNLSASRPQDRQFILSSKKLLLSDSGFYLCAWSGTGGPETQYFGPGTRLLVL.

J is TRBJ2-2 and V is TRBV5-4; D is ambiguous. The V end was cut by 0 bases, the J end by 0 bases, with 9 bases between. This CDR3 contains 16 residues. From germline, CDR1 is SGHNT and CDR2 YYREEE (reference sequence). The CDR3: CASSLVQGANTGELFF. The CDR3 DNA is TGTGCCAGCAGCTTGGTTCAAGGAGCGAACACCGGGGAGCTGTTTTTT.

The chain employs TRBV3-1 (or the pseudogene TRBV3-2) and TRBJ2-3; D is possibly TRBD1 (7 bases). Germline CDR1 reads LGHDT; CDR2 reads YNNKEL (reference sequence). The CDR3 spans 13 residues. V lost 1 base to trimming and J lost 8 bases, with 10 bases between them. The CDR3: CASSQAQGGTQYF. As DNA, the CDR3 is TGTGCCAGCAGCCAAGCGCAGGGGGGTACGCAGTATTTT.

This rearrangement joins TRBV10-3 to TRBJ2-1, with 7 bases that match TRBD2. CDR3 length equals 16 residues. The trim removed 6 bases at V and 0 bases at J, leaving 8 bases unmatched. Germline loops: CDR1 ENHRY, CDR2 SYGVKD. CDR3 sequence reads: CAIRGAGQSSYNEQFF. Written as DNA, the CDR3 is TGTGCCATCAGGGGAGCGGGGCAAAGCTCCTACAATGAGCAGTTCTTC.

The rearrangement links TRBV14 to TRBJ2-1, with D perhaps matching TRBD2 (5 bases). Germline-derived CDR1 and CDR2 are SGHDN and FVKESK. V was shortened by 0 bases and J by 0 bases, with 9 bases between the two germline ends. There are 16 residues in the CDR3. CDR3 loop: CASSQDWESSYNEQFF. Written as DNA, the CDR3 is TGTGCCAGCAGCCAAGATTGGGAGAGCTCCTACAATGAGCAGTTCTTC.

The V call is TRBV6-2 or TRBV6-3, the J call TRBJ1-2; a weak D match, TRBD1 (6 bases). CDR3 length equals 13 residues. The germline CDR1 and CDR2 sequences are MNHEY and SVGEGT. The V end lost 5 bases, the J end lost 4 bases, and 11 bases lay between the germline ends. Written as DNA, the CDR3 is TGTGCCAGCAGTCACAGGGACGGCTATGGCTACACCTTC. The encoded protein is CASSHRDGYGYTF.

The gene calls are TRBV18 and TRBJ2-3; TRBD1 matches at 8 bases. The CDR3 is 16 residues long. Germline V gene data show CDR1 as KGHSH and CDR2 as LQKENI. The V gene end was trimmed by 3 bases and the J gene end by 3 bases; junction bases not matched to a gene: 8. Here the CDR3 DNA reads TGTGCCAGCTCACCGAACGGACAGGGAGTGACAGATACGCAGTATTTT. This encodes CASSPNGQGVTDTQYF.

The rearrangement joins TRBV10-3 to TRBJ1-2; 8 bases match TRBD1. V lost 3 bases, J lost 4 bases, and 4 bases stayed unmatched. The CDR3 runs to 14 residues. CDR1 ENHRY and CDR2 SYGVKD come from the germline V gene. The CDR3 region is CAISEAGGTYGYTF. CDR3 in DNA: TGTGCCATCAGTGAAGCAGGGGGCACCTATGGCTACACCTTC.